The next 9 T cell receptor beta chains were all read from a single sample in a study of cytomegalovirus exposure and HLA in healthy donors. PCR used 60 Vbeta primers and 13 Jbeta primers. Data came from immunoSEQ multiplex PCR; TCRdb stores just in-frame clones and leaves some out. The data contain about 160,000 clones, 86% of them seen just once; the ten biggest clones take up almost 2%. The sequencing sample was made of PBMCs. The receptor source for this set is a woman aged 18-35 years in good health and CMV-seronegative.

The J gene is TRBJ2-5, the V gene TRBV7-3, with a possible D match to TRBD1 (5 bases). From germline, CDR1 is SGHTA and CDR2 FQGTGA. The CDR3 has 13 amino acids. Trimming cost V 7 bases and J 3 bases, with 12 bases left between them. The CDR3 DNA follows: TGTGCCAGCAACCGGGTAGGGGAAGAGACCCAGTACTTC. Translating it yields CASNRVGEETQYF.

This clone was seen just once. This chain uses TRBV28 with TRBJ2-2; 7 bases fit TRBD1. The V gene end was trimmed by 7 bases and the J gene end by 5 bases; junction bases not matched to a gene: 10. CDR1 and CDR2 from the germline V gene are MDHEN and SYDVKM. This CDR3 contains 15 residues. The CDR3 DNA reads as TGTGCCAGCACCGAAGGGGGCTTGGAGACCGGGGAGCTGTTTTTT. Translated: CASTEGGLETGELFF.

The rearrangement joins TRBV30 to TRBJ1-5; TRBD1 matches 9 bases. There are 17 residues in the CDR3. The V and J ends lost 0 bases and 2 bases, in that order; junction bases with no gene match: 8. Germline assignment: CDR1 GTSNPN and CDR2 SVGIG (reference sequence). The CDR3 sequence: CAWSVREQGAGNQPQHF. As DNA, the CDR3 is TGTGCCTGGAGTGTACGAGAACAGGGGGCTGGCAATCAGCCCCAGCATTTT.

The genes are TRBV5-1 and TRBJ1-1; 9 bases are shared with TRBD1. This CDR3 comprises 16 residues. The germline gives CDR1 SGHRS, CDR2 YFSETQ. V trimming: 7 bases; J trimming: 5 bases; junction bases outside the gene matches: 15. The CDR3 DNA sequence: TGCGCCAGCCGTTACGGGATGAGAGGACAGGGGACTGAAGCTTTCTTT. This codes for CASRYGMRGQGTEAFF. The full variable domain, in which reference TRBV5-1 and TRBJ1-1 provide the parts outside the CDR3, is KAGVTQTPRYLIKTRGQQVTLSCSPISGHRSVSWYQQTPGQGLQFLFEYFSETQRNKGNFPGRFSGRQFSNSRSEMNVSTLELGDSALYLCASRYGMRGQGTEAFFGQGTRLTVV.

This chain joins TRBV6-1 and TRBJ2-5, with TRBD1 identical over 7 bases. Germline-derived CDR1 and CDR2 are MNHNS and SASEGT. The CDR3 length is 13 residues. Trimming removed 10 bases from V and 4 bases from J; junction bases left unmatched: 9. The CDR3 here is CATSVEGAETQYF. DNA for the CDR3: TGTGCCACCTCAGTCGAGGGGGCAGAGACCCAGTACTTC.

The genes are TRBV27 and TRBJ2-2; D is perhaps TRBD1 (5 bases). The CDR3 runs 15 residues. Trimming stripped 7 bases from V and 2 bases from J, with 14 bases between. Germline values: CDR1 MNHEY, CDR2 SMNVEV (reference sequence). In nucleotides, the CDR3 is TGTGCCAGCATGGGGTCAGGGTCAAACACCGGGGAGCTGTTTTTT. Translated: CASMGSGSNTGELFF.

The chain links TRBV27 to TRBJ1-2, with TRBD1 matching 7 bases. The CDR3 loop spans 15 amino acids. Looked up from germline, CDR1 is MNHEY and CDR2 is SMNVEV (reference sequence). The V and J ends lost 2 bases and 4 bases, in that order; junction bases with no gene match: 7. CDR3 sequence reads: CASSLTGASPYGYTF. CDR3 nucleotide sequence: TGTGCCAGCAGTTTAACAGGGGCCTCTCCCTATGGCTACACCTTC.

V gene TRBV5-4 combines with J gene TRBJ1-6, with TRBD1 identical over 10 bases. The CDR3 contains 16 residues. Per the germline V gene, CDR1 is SGHNT and CDR2 is YYREEE (reference sequence). J was trimmed by 7 bases and V by 5 bases; bases with no gene match: 9. DNA for the CDR3: TGTGCCAGCAGTTCCGGGACAGGGGCTCCCAATTCACCCCTCCACTTT. This translates into CASSSGTGAPNSPLHF.

The V and J genes are TRBV7-2 and TRBJ2-5; D perhaps matches TRBD1 (6 bases). Per the germline V gene, CDR1 is SGHTA and CDR2 is FQGNSA. This CDR3 has 14 residues. V lost 2 bases to trimming and J lost 4 bases, with 11 bases between them. CDR3 nucleotide sequence: TGTGCCAGCAGCTTATACAGGGAAGGAGAGACCCAGTACTTC. Amino acid sequence: CASSLYREGETQYF.